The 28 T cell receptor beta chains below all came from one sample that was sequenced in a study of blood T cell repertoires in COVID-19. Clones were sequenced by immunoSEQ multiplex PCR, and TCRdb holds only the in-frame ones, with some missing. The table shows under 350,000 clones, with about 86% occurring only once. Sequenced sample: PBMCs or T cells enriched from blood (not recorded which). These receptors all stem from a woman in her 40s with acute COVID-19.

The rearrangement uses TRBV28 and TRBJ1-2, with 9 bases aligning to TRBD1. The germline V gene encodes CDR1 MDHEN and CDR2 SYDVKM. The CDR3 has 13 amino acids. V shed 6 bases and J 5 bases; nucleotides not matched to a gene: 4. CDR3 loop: CASRRTGDYGYTF. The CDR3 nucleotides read TGTGCCAGCAGACGGACAGGGGATTATGGCTACACCTTC.

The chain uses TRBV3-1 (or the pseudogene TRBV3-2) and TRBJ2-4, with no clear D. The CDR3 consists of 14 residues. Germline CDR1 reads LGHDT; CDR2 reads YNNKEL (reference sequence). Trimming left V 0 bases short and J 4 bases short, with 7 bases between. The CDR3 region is CASSQEFRKNIQYF. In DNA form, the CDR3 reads TGTGCCAGCAGCCAAGAATTCCGGAAAAACATTCAGTACTTC.

The CDR3 sequence is CASSGTGYPNYGYTF. The CDR3 nucleotides read TGTGCCAGCAGCGGGACAGGGTACCCCAACTATGGCTACACCTTC. The genes are TRBV2 and TRBJ1-2; TRBD1 aligns across 9 bases. This CDR3 is 15 amino acids long. CDR1 and CDR2 (germline): SNHLY, FYNNEI. After removal of 6 bases from V and 2 bases from J, the junction contained 7 bases not matched to a gene.

The CDR3 DNA sequence: TGCAGCGTTCTAGGGGGGGGGCGAACTGAAGCTTTCTTT. The encoded protein is CSVLGGGRTEAFF. V usage is TRBV29-1 and J usage is TRBJ1-1, with a tentative D call TRBD1 (6 bases). Trimming removed 5 bases from V and 5 bases from J, with 15 bases in between. The germline CDR1 and CDR2 sequences are SQVTM and ANQGSEA. This CDR3 spans 13 amino acids.

The CDR3 is CASSPRVGRDYGYTF. CDR3 coding DNA: TGTGCCAGCAGCCCTAGGGTCGGCAGGGATTATGGCTACACCTTC. The gene calls are TRBV7-9 and TRBJ1-2; a possible D gene is TRBD1 (5 bases). This CDR3 spans 15 amino acids. CDR1 is SEHNR and CDR2 is FQNEAQ in the germline V gene (reference sequence). V was trimmed by 5 bases and J by 5 bases, leaving 18 bases between them.

The CDR3 protein is CASSYPGQDNEKLFF. The CDR3, as DNA: TGTGCCAGCAGTTACCCGGGACAGGATAATGAAAAACTGTTTTTT. The chain uses TRBV6-2 or TRBV6-3 and TRBJ1-4; 8 positions agree with TRBD1. The CDR3 contains 15 residues. The germline gives CDR1 MNHEY, CDR2 SVGEGT. With 2 bases clipped from V and 4 bases from J, the junction kept 3 bases outside the gene matches.

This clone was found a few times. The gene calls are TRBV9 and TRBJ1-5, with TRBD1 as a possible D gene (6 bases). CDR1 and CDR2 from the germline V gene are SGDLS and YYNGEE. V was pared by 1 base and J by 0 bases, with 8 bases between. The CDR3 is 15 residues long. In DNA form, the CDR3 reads TGTGCCAGCAGCGTATCAGGGGATAGCAATCAGCCCCAGCATTTT. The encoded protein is CASSVSGDSNQPQHF. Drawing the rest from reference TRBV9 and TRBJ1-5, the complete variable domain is DSGVTQTPKHLITATGQRVTLRCSPRSGDLSVYWYQQSLDQGLQFLIQYYNGEERAKGNILERFSAQQFPDLHSELNLSSLELGDSALYFCASSVSGDSNQPQHFGDGTRLSIL.

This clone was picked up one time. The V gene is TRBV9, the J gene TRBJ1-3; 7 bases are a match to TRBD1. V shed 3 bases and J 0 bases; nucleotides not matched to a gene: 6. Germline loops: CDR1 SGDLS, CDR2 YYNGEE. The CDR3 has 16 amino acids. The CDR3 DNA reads TGTGCCAGCAGCGAGGGACAGCCACCCTCTGGAAACACCATATATTTT. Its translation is CASSEGQPPSGNTIYF.

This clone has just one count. As DNA, the CDR3 is TGTGCCAGCAGCCAAGATTTCTCCAGGGGTAACTACGAGCAGTACTTC. Protein sequence: CASSQDFSRGNYEQYF. The genes are TRBV4-2 and TRBJ2-7; TRBD1 might be the D (6 bases). Germline V gene sequence: CDR1 LGHNA, CDR2 YNFKEQ. The CDR3 runs 16 residues. V was trimmed by 0 bases and J by 3 bases, leaving 15 bases between them.

The chain's CDR3 is CASSIASLGEQFF. CDR3 nucleotides: TGTGCCAGTAGTATTGCGAGCCTGGGCGAGCAGTTCTTC. This chain connects TRBV19 to TRBJ2-1; no clear D gene. Germline lookup yields CDR1 LNHDA and CDR2 SQIVND (reference sequence). With 3 bases removed from V and 10 bases from J, the gap between germline ends came to 13 bases. The CDR3 has 13 residues.

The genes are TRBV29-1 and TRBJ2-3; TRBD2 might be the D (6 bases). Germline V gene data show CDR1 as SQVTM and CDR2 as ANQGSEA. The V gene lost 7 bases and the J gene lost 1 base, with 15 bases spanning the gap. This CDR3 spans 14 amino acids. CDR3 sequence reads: CSAVTSSGTDTQYF. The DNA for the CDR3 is TGCAGCGCGGTGACTAGTTCGGGCACAGATACGCAGTATTTT.

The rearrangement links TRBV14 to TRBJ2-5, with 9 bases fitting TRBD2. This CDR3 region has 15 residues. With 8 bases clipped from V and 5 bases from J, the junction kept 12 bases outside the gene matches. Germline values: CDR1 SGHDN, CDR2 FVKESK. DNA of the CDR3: TGTGCCAGCCGACGGCTTAGCGGGAGTCTGGAGACCCAGTACTTC. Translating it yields CASRRLSGSLETQYF.

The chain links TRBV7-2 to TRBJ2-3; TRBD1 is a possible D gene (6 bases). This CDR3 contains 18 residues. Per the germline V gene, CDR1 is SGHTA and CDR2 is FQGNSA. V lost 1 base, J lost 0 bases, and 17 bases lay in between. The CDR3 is CASSLGVAYRVSTDTQYF. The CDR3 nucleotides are TGTGCCAGCAGCTTAGGTGTGGCGTACAGGGTTAGCACAGATACGCAGTATTTT.

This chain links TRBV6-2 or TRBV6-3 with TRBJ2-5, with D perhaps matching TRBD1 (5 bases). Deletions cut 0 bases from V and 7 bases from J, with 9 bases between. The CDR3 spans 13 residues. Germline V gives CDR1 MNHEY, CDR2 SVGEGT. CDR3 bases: TGTGCCAGCAGTTACTCGGAAAGGGGGACCCAGTACTTC. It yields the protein CASSYSERGTQYF.

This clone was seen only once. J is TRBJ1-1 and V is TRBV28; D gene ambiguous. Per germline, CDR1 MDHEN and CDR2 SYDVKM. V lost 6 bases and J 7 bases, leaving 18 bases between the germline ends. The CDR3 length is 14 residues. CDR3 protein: CASSRPVLRGEAFF. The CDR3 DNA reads TGTGCCAGCAGCCGGCCGGTCCTCCGGGGTGAAGCTTTCTTT.

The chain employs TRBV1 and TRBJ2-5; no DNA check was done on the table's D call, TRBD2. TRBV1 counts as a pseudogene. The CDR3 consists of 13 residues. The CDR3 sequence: CTSSQDRGETQYF. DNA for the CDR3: TGCACCAGCAGCCAAGACCGAGGCGAGACCCAGTACTTC.

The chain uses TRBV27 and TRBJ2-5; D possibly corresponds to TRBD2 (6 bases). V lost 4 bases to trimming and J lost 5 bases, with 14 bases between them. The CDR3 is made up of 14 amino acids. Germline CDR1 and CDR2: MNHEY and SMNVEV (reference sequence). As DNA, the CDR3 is TGTGCCAGCAGTTCCTGGGAGGCCGGGGAGACCCAGTACTTC. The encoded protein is CASSSWEAGETQYF.

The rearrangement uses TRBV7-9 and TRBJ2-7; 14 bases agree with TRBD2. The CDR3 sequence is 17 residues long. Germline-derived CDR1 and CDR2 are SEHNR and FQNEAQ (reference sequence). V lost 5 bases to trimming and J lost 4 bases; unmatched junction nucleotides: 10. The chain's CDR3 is CASSVRLAGGPGYEQYF. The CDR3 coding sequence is TGTGCCAGCAGCGTAAGACTAGCGGGAGGGCCGGGGTACGAGCAGTACTTC.

CDR3 DNA sequence: TGCAGCGTCCGGGACTTTCGGACCGGGGAGCTGTTTTTT. Its protein product is CSVRDFRTGELFF. The chain is built from TRBV29-1 and TRBJ2-2; TRBD2 might be the D (6 bases). Germline values: CDR1 SQVTM, CDR2 ANQGSEA. This CDR3 is 13 amino acids long. The V end was cut by 6 bases, the J end by 5 bases, with 13 bases between.

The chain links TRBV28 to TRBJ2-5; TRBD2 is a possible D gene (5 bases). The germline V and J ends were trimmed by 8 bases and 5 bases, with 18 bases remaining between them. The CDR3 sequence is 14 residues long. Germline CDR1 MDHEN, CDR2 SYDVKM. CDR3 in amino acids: CASSTPRWEETQYF. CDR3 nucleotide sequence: TGTGCCAGCTCTACTCCCCGTTGGGAGGAGACCCAGTACTTC.

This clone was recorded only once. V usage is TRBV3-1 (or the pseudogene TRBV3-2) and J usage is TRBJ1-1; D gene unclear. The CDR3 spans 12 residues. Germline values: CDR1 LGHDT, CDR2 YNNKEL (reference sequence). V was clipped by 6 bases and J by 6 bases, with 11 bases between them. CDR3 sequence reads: CASRRTGAEAFF. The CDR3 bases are TGTGCCAGCAGGAGGACCGGGGCTGAAGCTTTCTTT.

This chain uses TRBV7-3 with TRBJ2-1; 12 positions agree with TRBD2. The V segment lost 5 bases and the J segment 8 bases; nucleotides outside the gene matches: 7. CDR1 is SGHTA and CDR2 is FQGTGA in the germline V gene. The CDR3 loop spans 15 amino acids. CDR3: CASSLLAGGRHEQFF. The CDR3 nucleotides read TGTGCCAGCAGCCTACTAGCGGGGGGTCGCCATGAGCAGTTCTTC.

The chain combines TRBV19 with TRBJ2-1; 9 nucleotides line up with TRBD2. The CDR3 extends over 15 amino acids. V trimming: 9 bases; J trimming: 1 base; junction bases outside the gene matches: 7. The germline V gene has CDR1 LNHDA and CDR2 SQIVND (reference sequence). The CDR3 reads CASRSSGGSYNEQFF. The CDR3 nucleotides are TGTGCCAGCCGGAGTAGCGGGGGTTCCTACAATGAGCAGTTCTTC.

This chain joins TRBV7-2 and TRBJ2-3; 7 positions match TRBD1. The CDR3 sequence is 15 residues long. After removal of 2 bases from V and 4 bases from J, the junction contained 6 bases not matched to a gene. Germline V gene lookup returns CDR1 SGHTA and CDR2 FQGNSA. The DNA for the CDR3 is TGTGCCAGCAGCTTATCTTCAAGGGGGCCAGATACGCAGTATTTT. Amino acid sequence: CASSLSSRGPDTQYF.

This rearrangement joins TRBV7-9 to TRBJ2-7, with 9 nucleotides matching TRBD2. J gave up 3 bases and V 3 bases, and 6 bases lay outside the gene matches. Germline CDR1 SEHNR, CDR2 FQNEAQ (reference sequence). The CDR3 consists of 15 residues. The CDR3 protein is CASSLRGAGGYEQYF. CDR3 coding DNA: TGTGCCAGCAGCTTGCGGGGAGCGGGAGGCTACGAGCAGTACTTC. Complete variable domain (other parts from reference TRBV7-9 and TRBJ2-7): DTGVSQNPRHKITKRGQNVTFRCDPISEHNRLYWYRQTLGQGPEFLTYFQNEAQLEKSRLLSDRFSAERPKGSFSTLEIQRTEQGDSAMYLCASSLRGAGGYEQYFGPGTRLTVT.

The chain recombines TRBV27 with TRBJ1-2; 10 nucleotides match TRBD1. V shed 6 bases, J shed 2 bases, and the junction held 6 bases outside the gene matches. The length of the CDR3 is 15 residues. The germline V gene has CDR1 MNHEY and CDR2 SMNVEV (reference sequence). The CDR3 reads CASRARGQGNYGYTF. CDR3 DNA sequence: TGTGCCAGCAGGGCCAGGGGACAGGGGAACTATGGCTACACCTTC.

The CDR3 region has the DNA TGTGCCAGCAGCCAAGATTTCGGGGACTTGGGACGAAACACCATATATTTT. This encodes CASSQDFGDLGRNTIYF. The V call is TRBV4-2, the J call TRBJ1-3, with D perhaps TRBD1 (5 bases). This CDR3 is 17 amino acids long. CDR1 LGHNA and CDR2 YNFKEQ come from the germline V gene. V shed 0 bases and J shed 5 bases, with 17 bases lying between them.

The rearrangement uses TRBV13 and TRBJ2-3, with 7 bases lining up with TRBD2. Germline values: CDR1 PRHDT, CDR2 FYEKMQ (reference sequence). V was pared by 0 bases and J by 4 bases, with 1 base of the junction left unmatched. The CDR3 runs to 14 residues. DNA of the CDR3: TGTGCCAGCAGCTTAGGTCGGGGGGCAGATACGCAGTATTTT. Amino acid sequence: CASSLGRGADTQYF.